The next 10 T cell receptor beta chains were all read from a single sample in a study of OX40 agonist ivuxolimab in advanced cancers. Assay used: immunoSEQ multiplex PCR; TCRdb lists only in-frame clones, some missing. The repertoire consists of roughly 67,000 clones, with nearly 90% occurring once and the leading ten covering approximately 0.25%. This specimen consisted of CD4+ or CD8+ T cells sorted from blood, obtained in a trial of the OX40 agonist ivuxolimab. These receptors originate from an adult with an advanced solid tumor such as melanoma, head and neck, liver or kidney cancer.

The rearrangement links TRBV10-2 to TRBJ2-4; either TRBD1 or TRBD2 may fit D (5 bases each). The CDR3 has 14 residues. The V end was cut by 2 bases, the J end by 9 bases, with 14 bases between. The germline V gene encodes CDR1 WSHSY and CDR2 SAAADI. The CDR3 nucleotides read TGCGCCAGCAGTGAGCCGGGAAATGGGGGCATTCAGTACTTC. Protein product: CASSEPGNGGIQYF.

The rearrangement uses TRBV20-1 and TRBJ2-7; D not certain. Germline CDR1 is DFQATT and CDR2 is SNEGSKA (reference sequence). The V and J ends lost 3 bases and 6 bases respectively, with 9 bases between them. This CDR3 is built from 11 residues. The DNA for the CDR3 is TGCAGTGCTAGTCGGTTTCTCGAGCAGTACTTC. Amino acids: CSASRFLEQYF.

The DNA of the CDR3 is TGTGCCAGCAGTTCGATAGCGGGAGTAGCCTACGAGCAGTACTTC. Translation: CASSSIAGVAYEQYF. This chain joins TRBV27 and TRBJ2-7, with TRBD2 identical over 9 bases. From germline, CDR1 is MNHEY and CDR2 SMNVEV (reference sequence). Trimming took 4 bases from V and 2 from J; bases not matched to a gene: 6. The length of the CDR3 is 15 residues.

In this sample, this clone turned up a few times. The chain employs TRBV5-1 and TRBJ1-1; 7 bases are shared with TRBD1. The CDR3 extends over 14 amino acids. J was trimmed by 1 base and V by 4 bases; bases with no gene match: 4. CDR1 and CDR2 (germline): SGHRS, YFSETQ. The CDR3: CASSGGQPNTEAFF. In DNA, the CDR3 is TGCGCCAGCAGCGGGGGACAGCCGAACACTGAAGCTTTCTTT.

This rearrangement joins TRBV10-3 to TRBJ1-1, with 11 bases that match TRBD1. The CDR3 runs to 14 residues. Germline V lookup: CDR1 ENHRY, CDR2 SYGVKD. V was pared by 10 bases and J by 7 bases, with 11 bases of the junction left unmatched. CDR3 in DNA: TGTGCCACCAAAAAAGGGACAGGGGGTAGTGAAGCTTTCTTT. This encodes CATKKGTGGSEAFF.

This chain uses TRBV5-4 with TRBJ2-1; TRBD2 agrees at 14 bases. CDR3 length: 18 amino acids. V shed 4 bases and J 7 bases; nucleotides not matched to a gene: 13. Germline V gives CDR1 SGHNT, CDR2 YYREEE (reference sequence). The DNA for the CDR3 is TGTGCCAGCAGCCCTGGACTAGCGGGAGGAACTAGGCGGAATGAGCAGTTCTTC. Translated: CASSPGLAGGTRRNEQFF. Full variable domain (missing parts from reference TRBV5-4 and TRBJ2-1): ETGVTQSPTHLIKTRGQQVTLRCSSQSGHNTVSWYQQALGQGPQFIFQYYREEENGRGNFPPRFSGLQFPNYSSELNVNALELDDSALYLCASSPGLAGGTRRNEQFFGPGTRLTVL.

V and J are TRBV27 and TRBJ1-4; D possibly corresponds to TRBD1 (6 bases). Per germline, CDR1 MNHEY and CDR2 SMNVEV (reference sequence). This CDR3 comprises 15 residues. V shed 2 bases and J shed 0 bases, with 7 bases lying between them. The CDR3: CASSLRGSTNEKLFF. Here the CDR3 DNA reads TGTGCCAGCAGTTTAAGGGGGTCAACTAATGAAAAACTGTTTTTT.

This sequence joins TRBV5-1 and TRBJ2-5, with 11 bases lining up with TRBD1. The CDR3 totals 15 residues. Unmatched junction bases numbered 6, after V lost 3 bases and J lost 5 bases. In germline, CDR1 is SGHRS, CDR2 YFSETQ. This chain's CDR3 is CASSSGQGARETQYF. The CDR3 DNA is TGCGCCAGCAGCTCCGGACAGGGGGCCCGGGAGACCCAGTACTTC.

This clone was seen just once. The chain is built from TRBV5-1 and TRBJ2-3; 8 bases line up with TRBD2. The CDR3 spans 14 residues. Trimming cost V 7 bases and J 6 bases; bases outside gene matches: 10. From germline, CDR1 is SGHRS and CDR2 YFSETQ. CDR3 coding DNA: TGCGCCAGCCACCCGGGAGGGTTTGCGGATACGCAGTATTTT. Amino acid sequence: CASHPGGFADTQYF.

The chain is built from TRBV9 and TRBJ2-7; TRBD1 matches 10 bases. Germline V gene lookup returns CDR1 SGDLS and CDR2 YYNGEE. After removal of 2 bases from V and 1 base from J, the junction contained 3 bases not matched to a gene. This CDR3 has 15 amino acids. This chain's CDR3 is CASSVGQGPSYEQYF. As DNA, the CDR3 is TGTGCCAGCAGCGTGGGACAGGGGCCTTCCTACGAGCAGTACTTC.